One and the same sample provided the 4 T cell receptor beta chains below, sequenced in a study of blood T cell repertoires in COVID-19. Using immunoSEQ multiplex PCR, the repertoire was profiled, and TCRdb retains in-frame clones only, with some absent. The data show more than 15,000 clones, around 80% seen once. The sequencing input was peripheral blood. These receptors all come from a man aged 55 to 70 with active or convalescent COVID-19.

In this sample, this clone turned up once. V usage is TRBV2 and J usage is TRBJ2-2; D remains ambiguous. V dropped 4 bases and J dropped 1 base, with 10 bases sitting between them. Germline lookup yields CDR1 SNHLY and CDR2 FYNNEI. This CDR3 comprises 15 residues. For the CDR3, the DNA is TGTGCCAGCAGTGTTGACATATTGAACACCGGGGAGCTGTTTTTT. This sequence encodes CASSVDILNTGELFF.

V gene TRBV7-9 combines with J gene TRBJ1-1; D is possibly TRBD1 (5 bases). Deletions cut 2 bases from V and 3 bases from J, with 10 bases between. The V gene's germline CDR1 is SEHNR and CDR2 FQNEAQ (reference sequence). The CDR3 runs 14 residues. In nucleotides, the CDR3 is TGTGCCAGCAGCTTAATGGGGGGTGACACTGAAGCTTTCTTT. It yields the protein CASSLMGGDTEAFF.

This sequence joins TRBV5-3 and TRBJ1-2; 11 bases are shared with TRBD1. TRBV5-3 is an ORF; its function is uncertain. J was trimmed by 4 bases and V by 4 bases; bases with no gene match: 12. This CDR3 has 17 residues. In DNA form, the CDR3 reads TGTGCCAGAAGCCGGGGACAGGGGGGGATTCGCGGCTATGGCTACACCTTC. It encodes CARSRGQGGIRGYGYTF.

The CDR3 sequence is CASRPQGAVTEAFF. In nucleotides, the CDR3 is TGTGCCAGCAGACCGCAGGGGGCTGTTACTGAAGCTTTCTTT. The chain links TRBV6-5 to TRBJ1-1; 8 bases match TRBD1. CDR1 and CDR2 (germline): MNHEY, SVGAGI. This CDR3 comprises 14 residues. V dropped 6 bases and J dropped 5; count of bases not matched to a gene: 8.